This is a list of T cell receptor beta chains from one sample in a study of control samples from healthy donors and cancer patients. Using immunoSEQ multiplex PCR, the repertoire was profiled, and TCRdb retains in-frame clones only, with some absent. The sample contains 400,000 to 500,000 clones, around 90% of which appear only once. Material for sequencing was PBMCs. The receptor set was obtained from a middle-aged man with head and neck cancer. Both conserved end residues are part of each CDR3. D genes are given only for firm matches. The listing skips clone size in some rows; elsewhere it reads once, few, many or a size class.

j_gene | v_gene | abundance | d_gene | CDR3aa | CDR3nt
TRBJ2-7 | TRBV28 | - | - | CASSLWIGEQYF | TGTGCCAGCAGTTTATGGATAGGCGAGCAGTACTTC
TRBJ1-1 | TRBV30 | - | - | CAWSQDYHTEAFF | TGTGCCTGGAGTCAGGACTATCACACTGAAGCTTTCTTT
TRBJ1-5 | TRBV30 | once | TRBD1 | CAWSRDRGLNQPQHF | TGTGCCTGGAGTCGGGACAGGGGGCTCAATCAGCCCCAGCATTTT
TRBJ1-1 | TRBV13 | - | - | CASSLVGGLGTEAFF | TGTGCCAGCAGCTTAGTCGGGGGCCTGGGCACTGAAGCTTTCTTT
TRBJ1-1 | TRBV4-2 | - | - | CASSLSNRENTEAFF | TGTGCCAGCAGCCTCTCTAACCGAGAGAACACTGAAGCTTTCTTT
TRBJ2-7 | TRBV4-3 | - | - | CASSQQGHEQYF | TGCGCCAGCAGCCAACAGGGCCACGAGCAGTACTTC
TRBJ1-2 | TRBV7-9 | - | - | CASSLPVVLGPGLGYTF | TGTGCCAGCAGCTTACCGGTAGTTTTGGGGCCAGGACTAGGCTACACCTTC
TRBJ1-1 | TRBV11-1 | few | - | CASSLERGLEAFF | TGTGCCAGCAGCTTAGAACGGGGGCTCGAAGCTTTCTTT
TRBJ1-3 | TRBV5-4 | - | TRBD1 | CASRAGTDSGNTIYF | TGTGCCAGCAGGGCCGGGACAGACTCTGGAAACACCATATATTTT
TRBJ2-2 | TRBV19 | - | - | CASSLGVGGVNTGELFF | TGTGCCAGTAGTTTAGGGGTCGGCGGGGTTAACACCGGGGAGCTGTTTTTT
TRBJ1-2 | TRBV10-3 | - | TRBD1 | CAISEEQGARGYTF | TGTGCCATCAGTGAGGAACAGGGGGCAAGGGGCTACACCTTC
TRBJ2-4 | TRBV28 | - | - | CASNSEAVAKNIQYF | TGTGCCAGCAATTCCGAGGCCGTAGCCAAAAACATTCAGTACTTC
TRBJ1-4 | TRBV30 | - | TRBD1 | CAWSDRGPGDEKLFF | TGTGCCTGGAGTGACAGGGGGCCGGGAGACGAAAAACTGTTTTTT
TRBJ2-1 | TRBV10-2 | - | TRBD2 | CASSEGRRGGSDEQFF | TGCGCCAGCAGTGAAGGTCGGCGGGGGGGGAGTGATGAGCAGTTCTTC
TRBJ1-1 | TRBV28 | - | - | CASRSGAGRVAFF | TGTGCCAGCAGGTCTGGGGCGGGGCGGGTAGCTTTCTTT
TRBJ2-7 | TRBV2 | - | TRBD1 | CASSGQGLSYEQYF | TGTGCCAGCAGCGGACAGGGTCTCTCCTACGAGCAGTACTTC
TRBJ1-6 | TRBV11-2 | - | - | CASSQGHPRQSNSPLHF | TGTGCCAGCAGTCAGGGGCATCCTAGGCAGTCTAATTCACCCCTCCACTTT
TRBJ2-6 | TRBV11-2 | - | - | CASDKGRNSGANVLTF | TGTGCCAGCGACAAAGGACGGAACTCTGGGGCCAACGTCCTGACTTTC
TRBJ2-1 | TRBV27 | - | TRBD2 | CASSPFGGSGRYNEQFF | TGTGCCAGCAGTCCGTTCGGAGGTAGCGGGAGGTACAATGAGCAGTTCTTC
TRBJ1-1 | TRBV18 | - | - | CASSGGWETEAFF | TGTGCCAGCTCCGGAGGGTGGGAGACTGAAGCTTTCTTT
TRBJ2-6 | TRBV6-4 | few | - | CASSPRADGANVLTF | TGTGCCAGCAGTCCCAGGGCGGATGGGGCCAACGTCCTGACTTTC
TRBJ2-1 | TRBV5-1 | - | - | CASSWRSNYNEQFF | TGCGCCAGCAGCTGGAGGTCTAACTACAATGAGCAGTTCTTC
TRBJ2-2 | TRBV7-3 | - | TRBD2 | CASSLGSGGTTGELFF | TGTGCCAGCAGCTTAGGCTCGGGAGGAACCACCGGGGAGCTGTTTTTT
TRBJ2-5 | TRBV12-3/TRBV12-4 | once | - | CASSLSGGETQYF | TGTGCCAGCAGTTTATCCGGGGGCGAGACCCAGTACTTC
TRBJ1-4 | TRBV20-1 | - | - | CSASTALDEKLFF | TGCAGTGCTAGTACAGCGCTCGATGAAAAACTGTTTTTT
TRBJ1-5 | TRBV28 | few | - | CASSGSNQPQHF | TGTGCCAGCAGTGGAAGCAATCAGCCCCAGCATTTT
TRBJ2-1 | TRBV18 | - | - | CASSPVARNEQFF | TGTGCCAGCTCACCAGTAGCGCGCAATGAGCAGTTCTTC
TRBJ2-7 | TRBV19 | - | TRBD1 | CASSRGTLGTGNYEQYF | TGTGCCAGTAGTAGGGGAACCCTCGGGACAGGGAATTACGAGCAGTACTTC
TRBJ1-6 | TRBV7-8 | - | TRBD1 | CASRRDRDDSPLHF | TGTGCCAGCAGACGTGACAGGGATGATTCACCCCTCCACTTT
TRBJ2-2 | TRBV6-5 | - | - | CAIYGGNTGELFF | TGTGCCATATACGGGGGGAACACCGGGGAGCTGTTTTTT
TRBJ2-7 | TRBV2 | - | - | CASRRGQSSYEQYF | TGTGCCAGCAGACGAGGACAGAGTTCCTACGAGCAGTACTTC
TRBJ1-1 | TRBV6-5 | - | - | CATSGRVNTEAFF | TGTGCCACCTCAGGCAGGGTGAACACTGAAGCTTTCTTT
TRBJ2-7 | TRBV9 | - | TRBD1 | CASSVGFGTAAYEQYF | TGTGCCAGCAGCGTAGGTTTTGGGACAGCCGCCTACGAGCAGTACTTC
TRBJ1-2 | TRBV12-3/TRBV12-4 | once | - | CASSPQGVYGYTF | TGTGCCAGCAGTCCACAGGGTGTCTATGGCTACACCTTC
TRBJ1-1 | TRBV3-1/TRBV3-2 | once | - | CASSQGGGTEAFF | TGTGCCAGCAGCCAAGGCGGGGGTACTGAAGCTTTCTTT
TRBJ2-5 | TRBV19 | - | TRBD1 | CASSIRFGGQGARETQYF | TGTGCCAGTAGTATAAGGTTTGGGGGGCAGGGGGCTCGAGAGACCCAGTACTTC
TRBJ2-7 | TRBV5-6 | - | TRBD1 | CASSAWTGTYEQYF | TGTGCCAGCAGCGCCTGGACAGGGACCTACGAGCAGTACTTC
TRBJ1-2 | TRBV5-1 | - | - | CASSLGTRGSYGYTF | TGCGCCAGCAGCTTGGGCACCAGGGGCAGCTATGGCTACACCTTC
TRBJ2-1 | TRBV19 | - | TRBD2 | CASLPRTSGGANEQFF | TGTGCCAGCCTCCCACGAACTAGCGGGGGGGCCAATGAGCAGTTCTTC
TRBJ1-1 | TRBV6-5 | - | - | CASRTGTSYFAFF | TGTGCCAGCAGGACCGGGACCTCGTATTTTGCTTTCTTT
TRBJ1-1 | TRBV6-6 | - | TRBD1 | CASSLGAGQGIRNTEAFF | TGTGCCAGCAGTCTAGGGGCGGGACAGGGAATTCGGAACACTGAAGCTTTCTTT
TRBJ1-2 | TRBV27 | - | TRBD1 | CASSLAFHGTAYGYTF | TGTGCCAGCAGTTTAGCCTTCCACGGGACAGCTTATGGCTACACCTTC
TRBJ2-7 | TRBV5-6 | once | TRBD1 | CASSFTGDILSYEQYF | TGTGCCAGCAGCTTTACAGGGGATATCCTATCCTACGAGCAGTACTTC